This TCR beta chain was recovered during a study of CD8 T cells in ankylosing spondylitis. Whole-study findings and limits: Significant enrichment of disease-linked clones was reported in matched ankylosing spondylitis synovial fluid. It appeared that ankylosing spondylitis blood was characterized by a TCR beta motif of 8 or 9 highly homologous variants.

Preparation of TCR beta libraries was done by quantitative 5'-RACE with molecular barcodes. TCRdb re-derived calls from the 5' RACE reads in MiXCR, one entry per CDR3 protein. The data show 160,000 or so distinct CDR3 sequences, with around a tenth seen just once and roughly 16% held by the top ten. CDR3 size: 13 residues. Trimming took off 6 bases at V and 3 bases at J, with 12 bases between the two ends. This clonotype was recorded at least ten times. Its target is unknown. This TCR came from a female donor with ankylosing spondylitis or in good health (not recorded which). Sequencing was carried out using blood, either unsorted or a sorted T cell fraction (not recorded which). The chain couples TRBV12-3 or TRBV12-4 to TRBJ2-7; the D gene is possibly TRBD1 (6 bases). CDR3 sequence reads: CASSHKGVYEQYF. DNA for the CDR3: TGTGCCAGCAGCCATAAGGGGGTCTACGAGCAGTACTTC.